Presented here are 3 T cell receptor beta chains from one specimen sequenced in a study of T cell responses to AZD1222 COVID-19 vaccine. Sequencing was performed with immunoSEQ multiplex PCR; in TCRdb, only in-frame clones are kept and a portion is missing. The table shows about 97,000 clones, with 87% occurring only once. Sequences were derived from peripheral blood, sampled 28 days after the second AZD1222 dose. These TCRs come from an adult who received the AZD1222 COVID-19 vaccine.

This chain uses TRBV5-1 with TRBJ2-3; 7 bases are a match to TRBD2. The CDR3 length is 16 residues. J was trimmed by 0 bases and V by 0 bases; bases with no gene match: 4. Looked up from germline, CDR1 is SGHRS and CDR2 is YFSETQ. CDR3: CASSLAGGSSTDTQYF. CDR3 coding DNA: TGCGCCAGCAGCTTGGCCGGCGGGAGTAGCACAGATACGCAGTATTTT.

This clone was seen a single time. The J gene is TRBJ2-7, the V gene TRBV4-2; 8 bases agree with TRBD1. Germline assignment: CDR1 LGHNA and CDR2 YNFKEQ. This CDR3 is 14 amino acids long. Trimming cost V 2 bases and J 9 bases; bases outside gene matches: 9. The CDR3 here is CASSQLSRGQGQYF. For the CDR3, the DNA is TGTGCCAGCAGCCAACTCTCCAGGGGGCAGGGGCAGTACTTC.

The gene calls are TRBV29-1 and TRBJ2-2, with 8 nucleotides matching TRBD1. Germline loops: CDR1 SQVTM, CDR2 ANQGSEA. The CDR3 covers 15 residues. The V gene end was trimmed by 7 bases and the J gene end by 2 bases; junction bases not matched to a gene: 9. This chain's CDR3 is CSGRWTGLNTGELFF. The CDR3 nucleotides read TGCAGCGGGCGCTGGACAGGGCTTAACACCGGGGAGCTGTTTTTT.